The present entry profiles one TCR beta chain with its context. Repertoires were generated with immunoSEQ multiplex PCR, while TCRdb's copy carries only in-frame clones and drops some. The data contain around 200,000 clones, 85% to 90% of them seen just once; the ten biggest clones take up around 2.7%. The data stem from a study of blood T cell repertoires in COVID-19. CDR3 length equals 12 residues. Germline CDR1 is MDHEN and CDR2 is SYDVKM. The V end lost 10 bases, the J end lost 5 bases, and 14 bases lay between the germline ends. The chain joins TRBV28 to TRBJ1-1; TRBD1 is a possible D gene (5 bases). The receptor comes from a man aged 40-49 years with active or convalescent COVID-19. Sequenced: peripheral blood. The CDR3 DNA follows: TGTGCCACCACCACAGGACGGACTGAAGCTTTCTTT. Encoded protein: CATTTGRTEAFF.